A selection of T cell receptor beta chains follows, all from one sample in a study of control samples from healthy donors and cancer patients. Sequenced by immunoSEQ multiplex PCR; TCRdb stores in-frame clones only, minus some. The top ten hold 11% of the sample, which has about 140,000 clones, roughly 92% seen once. Source material: blood. The origin of the receptors is a man aged 25-40 years in good health. Each CDR3 is given with its conserved first and last residue. The D gene is left open where the match is weak. Not all rows give a size; the values are once, few, many and, for expanded clones, a class.

J gene,CDR3 length,D gene,V gene,clone size,CDR3 DNA,CDR3 protein
TRBJ2-7,16,TRBD2,TRBV4-2,NA,TGTGCCAGCAGCCAAACCCTAGCGGGAGCAACCCACGAGCAGTACTTC,CASSQTLAGATHEQYF
TRBJ2-6,15,NA,TRBV7-3,once,TGTGCCAGCAGCTTACCGGGGTCTGGGGCCAACGTCCTGACTTTC,CASSLPGSGANVLTF
TRBJ1-2,13,NA,TRBV10-3,NA,TGTGCCACCGGGGGCAAGACTAACTATGGCTACACCTTC,CATGGKTNYGYTF
TRBJ2-7,13,NA,TRBV2,NA,TGTGCCAGCAGTGTGCGGGTTGTGTACGAGCAGTACTTC,CASSVRVVYEQYF
TRBJ2-3,16,TRBD2,TRBV2,NA,TGTGCCAGCAGTGATGGGACTAGCGGGTTTACAGATACGCAGTATTTT,CASSDGTSGFTDTQYF
TRBJ2-1,16,TRBD2,TRBV2,NA,TGTGCCAGCAGGGGTGGGGGACTAGCGGGAGAAAATGAGCAGTTCTTC,CASRGGGLAGENEQFF
TRBJ1-1,13,NA,TRBV7-2,NA,TGTGCCAGCAGCCCCCAGGGGAACACTGAAGCTTTCTTT,CASSPQGNTEAFF
TRBJ2-1,21,TRBD2,TRBV28,NA,TGTGCCAGCAGTTTATTGGTATATAGCGGGAGAACAGCCGGCTCCTACAATGAGCAGTTCTTC,CASSLLVYSGRTAGSYNEQFF
TRBJ1-1,13,NA,TRBV27,NA,TGTGCCAGCAGTTTATACCGGGGGTTTGAAGCTTTCTTT,CASSLYRGFEAFF
TRBJ2-5,14,TRBD1,TRBV19,NA,TGTGCCAGTAGTACAGGACAGGGGCGGGAGACCCAGTACTTC,CASSTGQGRETQYF
TRBJ1-2,14,NA,TRBV4-2,NA,TGTGCCAGCACCCCTCGGCAAGGAGGTTATGGCTACACCTTC,CASTPRQGGYGYTF
TRBJ2-1,18,TRBD2,TRBV27,NA,TGTGCCAGCAGCCTATGGGCGGGAGGCCTTTTTTCCTACAATGAGCAGTTCTTC,CASSLWAGGLFSYNEQFF
TRBJ2-1,15,NA,TRBV5-8,NA,TGTGCCAGCAGCTTGGGACTATACTCCTACAATGAGCAGTTCTTC,CASSLGLYSYNEQFF
TRBJ2-6,19,TRBD1,TRBV4-2,NA,TGTGCCAGCAGCCAAGGCTCTGTGACAGGGGAATCTGGGGCCAACGTCCTGACTTTC,CASSQGSVTGESGANVLTF
TRBJ2-1,12,NA,TRBV15,NA,TGTGCCACCAGCAGAGATTACAATGAGCAGTTCTTC,CATSRDYNEQFF
TRBJ2-3,15,TRBD2,TRBV9,NA,TGTGCCAGCAGCGTCGGGACTAGCTCAACAGATACGCAGTATTTT,CASSVGTSSTDTQYF
TRBJ1-5,14,NA,TRBV2,NA,TGTGCCAGCACCCCGGGCCAGGGGTATCAGCCCCAGCATTTT,CASTPGQGYQPQHF
TRBJ2-1,15,TRBD2,TRBV27,NA,TGTGCCAGCAGCTATGGACTAGCGGGATTTAATGAGCAGTTCTTC,CASSYGLAGFNEQFF
TRBJ1-6,17,NA,TRBV14,NA,TGTGCCAGCAGCCAAGTACGTGGGACCGGCTATAATTCACCCCTCCACTTT,CASSQVRGTGYNSPLHF
TRBJ1-5,20,TRBD1,TRBV28,NA,TGTGCCAGCAGTCTTGATCGACAGGGGGCGTTATGGTCGGGCAATCAGCCCCAGCATTTT,CASSLDRQGALWSGNQPQHF
TRBJ1-1,13,NA,TRBV28,NA,TGTGCCAGCGCCGAAGGACTCCAAGTTGAAGCTTTCTTT,CASAEGLQVEAFF
TRBJ1-1,15,NA,TRBV28,NA,TGTGCCAGCAGTCCGCCCCGAGGGAGGTACACTGAAGCTTTCTTT,CASSPPRGRYTEAFF
TRBJ2-6,16,NA,TRBV18,NA,TGTGCCAGCTCACCATTAGGCAGCTCTGGGGCCAACGTCCTGACTTTC,CASSPLGSSGANVLTF
TRBJ2-3,16,NA,TRBV28,NA,TGTGCCAGCAGTTTCGGTAGTGTCGGGGGGCGGGGTACGCAGTATTTT,CASSFGSVGGRGTQYF
TRBJ2-5,11,TRBD2,TRBV19,NA,TGTGCCAGTAGTTTTCGGGGGGTTAAGCACTTC,CASSFRGVKHF
TRBJ1-6,18,NA,TRBV7-9,NA,TGTGCCAGCAGCTTAGCGCAGGGGACGGGGTATGCGAATTCACCCCTCCACTTT,CASSLAQGTGYANSPLHF
TRBJ2-3,17,NA,TRBV10-3,NA,TGTGCCATCAGCCAAGGGGGTGGTCGCGGGAGTGGAGATACGCAGTATTTT,CAISQGGGRGSGDTQYF
TRBJ2-2,16,NA,TRBV7-9,NA,TGTGCCAGCAGCTTGGCCGCAGGGAATCCTACCGGGGAGCTGTTTTTT,CASSLAAGNPTGELFF
TRBJ1-1,15,NA,TRBV28,few,TGTGCCAGCAGTTTATATGGGTCGGTGGGCCAGGGAGCTTTCTTT,CASSLYGSVGQGAFF
TRBJ1-6,18,NA,TRBV1,NA,TGCACCAGCAGCCAAGTTCACAATGAGACAGGGAATAATTCACCCCTCCACTTT,CTSSQVHNETGNNSPLHF
TRBJ1-1,12,NA,TRBV19,NA,TGTGCCAGTAAAACAGGAAGGACTGAAGCTTTCTTT,CASKTGRTEAFF
TRBJ2-1,12,NA,TRBV18,NA,TGTGCCAGCTCACCACTTTACAATGAGCAGTTCTTC,CASSPLYNEQFF
TRBJ2-3,14,TRBD1,TRBV24-1,NA,TGTGCCACCAGTGATTCCCGACAGGGGAAGAGGCAGTATTTT,CATSDSRQGKRQYF
TRBJ2-1,16,TRBD1,TRBV11-1,NA,TGTGCCAGCAGCCTTGGGGACAGGGGAAGGGACGATGAGCAGTTCTTC,CASSLGDRGRDDEQFF
TRBJ1-4,13,NA,TRBV5-1,few,TGCGCCAGCAGCCTCGTCCCCAATGAAAAACTGTTTTTT,CASSLVPNEKLFF
TRBJ1-5,15,NA,TRBV19,NA,TGTGCCAGTAGCCGGGGGGCAACTGAGGTCCAGCCCCAGCATTTT,CASSRGATEVQPQHF
TRBJ2-1,13,NA,TRBV3-1/TRBV3-2,NA,TGTGCCAGCAGCCAACGGTTAGCGGATGAGCAGTTCTTC,CASSQRLADEQFF
TRBJ1-2,12,NA,TRBV28,NA,TGTGCCAGCAGGCTGAGAGGGGGACGCTACACCTTC,CASRLRGGRYTF
TRBJ2-3,15,NA,TRBV7-2,NA,TGTGCCAGCAGCTCGGGCGGACTCCGCACAGATACGCAGTATTTT,CASSSGGLRTDTQYF
TRBJ2-3,15,NA,TRBV5-1,NA,TGCGCCAGCAGGCAGAGTCAGGTTAGCACAGATACGCAGTATTTT,CASRQSQVSTDTQYF
TRBJ1-2,13,NA,TRBV12-3/TRBV12-4,once,TGTGCCAGCAGTTTGGGACCTCCTTTGGGCTACACCTTC,CASSLGPPLGYTF
TRBJ2-3,13,NA,TRBV11-3,NA,TGTGCCAGCAGCTACGGACCCCAGGATACGCAGTATTTT,CASSYGPQDTQYF
TRBJ1-4,14,NA,TRBV4-3,NA,TGCGCCAGCAGCCGAGAACCAGATAATGAAAAACTGTTTTTT,CASSREPDNEKLFF
TRBJ1-3,17,TRBD1,TRBV6-7,NA,TGTGCCAGCACCCGCCAGGGGGGACACTTTGGGGGAAACACCATATATTTT,CASTRQGGHFGGNTIYF
TRBJ1-4,13,TRBD1,TRBV28,NA,TGTGCCAGCACCCTCACAGGGGGTGAAAAACTGTTTTTT,CASTLTGGEKLFF
TRBJ2-1,14,NA,TRBV9,NA,TGTGCCAGCAGCGTATTTGCGGGATACAATGAGCAGTTCTTC,CASSVFAGYNEQFF
TRBJ2-5,18,TRBD2,TRBV19,NA,TGTGCCAGTAGTACCAGACTAGCGGGAGTGCAGGGTCGAGAGACCCAGTACTTC,CASSTRLAGVQGRETQYF
TRBJ1-5,16,TRBD1,TRBV27,NA,TGTGCCAGCACCCCCGGGACAGGGAAAACTAATCAGCCCCAGCATTTT,CASTPGTGKTNQPQHF
TRBJ2-7,15,NA,TRBV7-2,NA,TGTGCCAGCAGCTCCCAGACTGGATATTCGGGGGAGCAGTACTTC,CASSSQTGYSGEQYF
TRBJ2-5,16,TRBD2,TRBV28,NA,TGTGCCAGCAGGCAGGGACTAGCGGGATATCAAGAGACCCAGTACTTC,CASRQGLAGYQETQYF
TRBJ1-5,16,NA,TRBV28,NA,TGTGCCAGCAGTTTAGGAAGGTTTAAGGGCAATCAGCCCCAGCATTTT,CASSLGRFKGNQPQHF
TRBJ2-5,14,NA,TRBV5-1,NA,TGCGCCAGCAGCTTGTTTACGTACCAAGAGACCCAGTACTTC,CASSLFTYQETQYF
TRBJ1-5,14,TRBD1,TRBV9,NA,TGTGCCAGCAGTTCCCGAGACAGGGTAAGACCCCAGCATTTT,CASSSRDRVRPQHF
TRBJ1-6,14,TRBD1,TRBV7-9,NA,TGTGCCAGCAGCCGGACAGGGTCGGATTCACCCCTCCACTTT,CASSRTGSDSPLHF
TRBJ1-4,13,NA,TRBV15,once,TGTGCCACCAGCAGAGATTTGGATGAAAAACTGTTTTTT,CATSRDLDEKLFF
TRBJ1-4,16,TRBD1,TRBV28,NA,TGTGCCAGCAGTGCCCTACCACAGGGGGCGCGTGAAAAACTGTTTTTT,CASSALPQGAREKLFF
TRBJ1-1,14,NA,TRBV25-1,NA,TGTGCCAGCAGTGAAGGTATAACGGGGGGTGAAGCTTTCTTT,CASSEGITGGEAFF
TRBJ1-1,16,NA,TRBV27,NA,TGTGCCAGCAGTCCTACCCAGACAGCCATGAACACTGAAGCTTTCTTT,CASSPTQTAMNTEAFF